This T cell receptor (beta chain) was observed in a study of blood T cell repertoires in COVID-19. The germline V gene encodes CDR1 SGHTA and CDR2 FQGNSA. CDR3 length: 14 amino acids. V lost 1 base, J lost 4 bases, and 10 bases lay in between. Assay used: immunoSEQ multiplex PCR; TCRdb lists only in-frame clones, some missing. Of roughly 360,000 clones detected, 81% appear once; the ten largest clones hold around 1%. Sequenced sample: peripheral blood. The TCR sequence derives from a human donor with acute or convalescent COVID-19. The donor label of this sample is uncertain. The chain uses TRBV7-2 and TRBJ2-5; the D gene is possibly TRBD2 (6 bases). CDR3 sequence (DNA): TGTGCCAGCAGCTTAGACTACGGGGGAGAGACCCAGTACTTC. This sequence encodes CASSLDYGGETQYF.